Listed below are T cell receptor beta chains from one sample, sequenced in a study of early T cells in non-severe SARS-CoV-2 infection. TCRdb reanalysed the 5' RACE reads using MiXCR and keeps one entry per CDR3 protein. The repertoire holds about 49,000 distinct CDR3 sequences, with about 4.2% as singletons. The specimen was whole blood. These receptors originate from an adult who was a healthcare worker with PCR-confirmed SARS-CoV-2 infection or an uninfected control (not recorded which). The CDR3 runs from the conserved cysteine through the conserved F or W. D genes are given only for firm matches. The size field is filled for only some rows; it gives once, few, many or a size class.

d_call j_call v_call clone_size cdr3_aa cdr3_nt
. TRBJ2-2 TRBV7-3 . CASSPLWKANTGELFF TGTGCCAGCAGCCCCCTTTGGAAAGCGAACACCGGGGAGCTGTTTTTT
TRBD1 TRBJ1-6 TRBV5-8 many CASSLVTGTNSPLHF TGTGCCAGCAGCTTGGTGACAGGGACTAATTCACCCCTCCACTTT
TRBD1 TRBJ1-2 TRBV27 many CASSPRGPHYGYTF TGTGCCAGCAGTCCTAGGGGGCCCCACTATGGCTACACCTTC
. TRBJ2-2 TRBV20-1 many CSGGSPNTGELFF TGCAGTGGGGGCAGTCCGAACACCGGGGAGCTGTTTTTT
TRBD1 TRBJ2-1 TRBV2 many CASKIQGDNEQFF TGTGCCAGCAAGATACAGGGGGACAATGAGCAGTTCTTC
. TRBJ1-1 TRBV5-1 once CASSLVQNSEAFF TGCGCCAGCAGCTTGGTGCAGAACTCTGAAGCTTTCTTT
. TRBJ2-2 TRBV11-2 . CASSPGYRGELFF TGTGCCAGCAGCCCAGGTTATCGCGGGGAGCTGTTTTTT
TRBD1 TRBJ2-1 TRBV6-6 many CASSPGQNRNEQFF TGTGCCAGCAGCCCGGGACAGAACCGCAATGAGCAGTTCTTC
. TRBJ1-1 TRBV12-3/TRBV12-4 . CASSLRENTEAFF TGTGCCAGCAGTTTAAGAGAGAACACTGAAGCTTTCTTT
TRBD2 TRBJ2-7 TRBV12-3/TRBV12-4 . CASSSGLAGVVPYF TGTGCCAGCAGTTCCGGACTAGCGGGGGTAGTTCCGTACTTC
TRBD1 TRBJ1-3 TRBV7-9 many CASSPRQGKTGNTIYF TGTGCCAGCAGCCCTCGACAGGGAAAGACAGGAAACACCATATATTTT
. TRBJ2-3 TRBV6-5 . CASRDTDTQYF TGTGCCAGCAGAGACACAGATACGCAGTATTTT
. TRBJ2-7 TRBV18 many CASSPEGRLSYEQYF TGTGCCAGCTCACCAGAAGGTCGATTATCCTACGAGCAGTACTTC
. TRBJ1-5 TRBV12-3/TRBV12-4 . CASSFQREQPQHF TGTGCCAGCAGTTTTCAGCGGGAACAGCCCCAGCATTTT
. TRBJ2-3 TRBV28 many CASRRVGPQYF TGTGCCAGCAGGAGGGTTGGGCCGCAGTATTTT
TRBD1 TRBJ2-7 TRBV10-2 large CASSEETDRGRDEQYF TGCGCCAGCAGTGAAGAAACGGACAGGGGGCGCGACGAGCAGTACTTC
. TRBJ2-1 TRBV6-6 many CASSKLGNEQFF TGTGCCAGCAGCAAACTAGGTAATGAGCAGTTCTTC
TRBD1 TRBJ2-1 TRBV19 many CASRTGHDNEQFF TGTGCCAGTCGGACAGGGCACGACAATGAGCAGTTCTTC
. TRBJ1-1 TRBV9 many CASSVGTDSGTSRAFF TGTGCCAGCAGCGTAGGGACCGATTCTGGGACCTCGAGAGCTTTCTTT
. TRBJ2-1 TRBV14 many CASSQVFGYEQFF TGTGCCAGCAGCCAAGTATTCGGGTATGAGCAGTTCTTC
TRBD1 TRBJ1-1 TRBV6-2/TRBV6-3 many CASSSPDRWNTEAFF TGTGCCAGCAGTTCCCCGGACAGGTGGAACACTGAAGCTTTCTTT
TRBD2 TRBJ2-7 TRBV5-4 many CASSTVAGESNEQYF TGTGCCAGCAGCACTGTAGCGGGGGAGAGCAACGAGCAGTACTTC
. TRBJ2-7 TRBV6-2/TRBV6-3 many CASSGQKGDEQYF TGTGCCAGCAGTGGACAAAAAGGGGACGAGCAGTACTTC
. TRBJ1-1 TRBV15 many CATSRDGGYGGTEAFF TGTGCCACCAGCAGAGATGGCGGGTACGGTGGCACTGAAGCTTTCTTT
. TRBJ1-4 TRBV13 many CASSFGNEKLFF TGTGCCAGCAGCTTCGGTAATGAAAAACTGTTTTTT